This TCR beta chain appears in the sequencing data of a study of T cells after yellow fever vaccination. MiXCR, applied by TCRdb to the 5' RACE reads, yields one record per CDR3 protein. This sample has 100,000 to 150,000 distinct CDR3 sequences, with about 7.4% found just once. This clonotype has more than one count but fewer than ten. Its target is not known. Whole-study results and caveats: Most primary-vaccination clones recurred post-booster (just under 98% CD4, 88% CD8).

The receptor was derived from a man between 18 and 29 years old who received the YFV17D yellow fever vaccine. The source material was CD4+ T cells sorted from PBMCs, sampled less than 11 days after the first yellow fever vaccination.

The CDR3 DNA reads TGTGCCAGCAGCTTAATGGTTGGGGGAGATACGCAGTATTTT. Translation gives CASSLMVGGDTQYF. J is TRBJ2-3 and V is TRBV7-3; D assignment may be TRBD1 or TRBD2 (5 bases each). The length of the CDR3 is 14 residues. From germline, CDR1 is SGHTA and CDR2 FQGTGA. V was cut by 1 base and J by 5 bases, with 10 bases left in between.